This T cell receptor beta chain was profiled in a study of blood T cell repertoires in COVID-19. Study details: Italy, Spain and the United States were the sources of the convalescent and acute COVID-19 samples. T cells, B-cell-depleted T cells, or PBMCs provided the cDNA or gDNA that served as material.

Participant age was roughly 18 to 95 years, and participants resided in about two dozen US areas. Cohorts were determined from participant-reported clinical history. Data came from immunoSEQ multiplex PCR; TCRdb stores just in-frame clones and leaves some out. The table records about 170,000 clones, roughly 84% of them present only once. This clone occurred once. Unmatched junction bases numbered 12, after V lost 3 bases and J lost 8 bases. CDR1 is GTSNPN, CDR2 SVGIG, per germline (reference sequence). This CDR3 comprises 14 residues. Sequencing was carried out using PBMCs or T cells enriched from blood (not recorded which). The V gene is TRBV30, the J gene TRBJ1-2; the match to TRBD1 covers 7 bases. The TCR comes from a human donor with acute COVID-19. The donor label of this sample is uncertain. The CDR3 here is CAWSSGRGGEGYTF. The CDR3 DNA follows: TGTGCCTGGAGCTCCGGCAGAGGGGGCGAGGGCTACACCTTC. Based on the CDR3 plus reference TRBV30 and TRBJ1-2, the full variable domain is SQTIHQWPATLVQPVGSPLSLECTVEGTSNPNLYWYRQAAGRGLQLLFYSVGIGQISSEVPQNLSASRPQDRQFILSSKKLLLSDSGFYLCAWSSGRGGEGYTFGSGTRLTVV.